Listed here are 25 T cell receptor beta chains from one sample, sequenced in a study of T-cell memory formation after mild COVID-19. TCRdb re-derived calls from the 5' RACE reads in MiXCR, one entry per CDR3 protein. The sample consists of about 360,000 distinct CDR3 sequences, over 10% of them appearing once. Material for sequencing was PBMCs or a T cell subset sorted from them (not recorded which). These receptor sequences come from a young man who had mild COVID-19 (a few samples of this study predate the infection). Cell type and time point are not known.

The sample holds many counts of this clonotype. The chain combines TRBV4-2 with TRBJ1-5, with no clear D. This CDR3 comprises 18 residues. Germline values: CDR1 LGHNA, CDR2 YNFKEQ. Trimming pared 0 bases from V and 4 bases from J, leaving 19 bases between. This chain's CDR3 is CASSQDYTMHKINQPQHF. In nucleotides, the CDR3 is TGTGCCAGCAGCCAAGATTATACAATGCACAAGATTAATCAGCCCCAGCATTTT.

The V and J genes are TRBV11-2 and TRBJ2-3; D perhaps matches TRBD1 (5 bases). V lost 1 base and J 5 bases, leaving 13 bases between the germline ends. Germline CDR1 reads SGHAT; CDR2 reads FQNNGV. This CDR3 has 15 residues. The CDR3 here is CASSLVFQGGDTQYF. The CDR3, as DNA: TGTGCCAGCAGCTTAGTCTTCCAGGGTGGAGATACGCAGTATTTT.

This clonotype was seen more than once but under ten times. The CDR3 is CAWSPQGRSETQYF. The CDR3 DNA is TGTGCCTGGAGTCCCCAGGGGAGGTCGGAGACCCAGTACTTC. The chain has TRBV30 and TRBJ2-5, with D perhaps matching TRBD1 or TRBD2 (6 bases each). The germline V gene encodes CDR1 GTSNPN and CDR2 SVGIG (reference sequence). The CDR3 has 14 amino acids. V lost 2 bases to trimming and J lost 5 bases, with 15 bases between them.

The chain uses TRBV7-2 and TRBJ2-7; D is ambiguous. This CDR3 comprises 16 residues. V was pared by 5 bases and J by 0 bases, with 17 bases between. The germline V gene encodes CDR1 SGHTA and CDR2 FQGNSA. The CDR3 loop is CASSPPGVVFSYEQYF. As DNA, the CDR3 is TGTGCCAGCAGCCCGCCCGGTGTAGTCTTCTCCTACGAGCAGTACTTC.

The chain recombines TRBV5-1 with TRBJ2-2; D remains ambiguous. Per germline, CDR1 SGHRS and CDR2 YFSETQ. V lost 2 bases and J 7 bases, leaving 15 bases between the germline ends. The length of the CDR3 is 15 residues. The chain's CDR3 is CASSFGNLGHGELFF. The CDR3 DNA reads as TGCGCCAGCAGCTTTGGCAACCTAGGGCACGGGGAGCTGTTTTTT.

This clonotype occurred a few times. The chain couples TRBV7-9 to TRBJ2-1; 9 bases line up with TRBD2. The trim removed 0 bases at V and 8 bases at J, leaving 14 bases unmatched. CDR1 and CDR2 from the germline V gene are SEHNR and FQNEAQ (reference sequence). This CDR3 contains 18 residues. CDR3 in amino acids: CASSLADFSGTSFDEQFF. As DNA, the CDR3 is TGTGCCAGCAGCTTAGCGGATTTTTCCGGGACTAGCTTCGATGAGCAGTTCTTC.

The chain joins TRBV10-2 to TRBJ2-1; 8 nucleotides agree with TRBD2. Germline V lookup: CDR1 WSHSY, CDR2 SAAADI. Trimming took 3 bases from V and 7 from J; bases not matched to a gene: 8. This CDR3 contains 15 residues. CDR3 loop: CASSDPGGPGNEQFF. In DNA form, the CDR3 reads TGCGCCAGCAGTGATCCGGGGGGGCCGGGGAATGAGCAGTTCTTC.

This clonotype appeared many times. The V and J genes are TRBV15 and TRBJ2-3; 8 bases align to TRBD1. CDR1 and CDR2 from the germline V gene are LNHNV and YYDKDF (reference sequence). The J segment lost 0 bases and the V segment lost 5 bases, leaving 4 bases of the junction unmatched. The CDR3 has 15 amino acids. The CDR3 DNA sequence: TGTGCCACCAGCGACAGGGGCGGGAGCACAGATACGCAGTATTTT. The encoded protein is CATSDRGGSTDTQYF.

This clonotype was observed a few times. The genes are TRBV6-2 or TRBV6-3 and TRBJ1-5; no definite D call. V lost 2 bases and J lost 7, with 12 bases in between. Germline lookup yields CDR1 MNHEY and CDR2 SVGEGT. This CDR3 contains 14 residues. DNA for the CDR3: TGTGCCAGCAGTTACGATTTATCGGGGCAGCCCCAGCATTTT. It translates to CASSYDLSGQPQHF.

This sequence joins TRBV27 and TRBJ2-1, with TRBD2 matching 8 bases. The V segment lost 6 bases and the J segment 9 bases; nucleotides outside the gene matches: 13. The length of the CDR3 is 15 residues. Germline V gives CDR1 MNHEY, CDR2 SMNVEV (reference sequence). CDR3 loop: CASRQPSRGGVEQFF. The CDR3 bases are TGTGCCAGCAGACAACCTAGTCGGGGGGGCGTTGAGCAGTTCTTC.

This clonotype was observed many times. The chain has TRBV5-1 and TRBJ1-2; D gene ambiguous. V lost 4 bases to trimming and J lost 3 bases, with 22 bases between them. CDR3 length: 17 amino acids. Germline V gene lookup returns CDR1 SGHRS and CDR2 YFSETQ. The CDR3 reads CASSMTGSASPYYGYTF. CDR3 coding DNA: TGCGCCAGCAGCATGACGGGGAGCGCTTCCCCCTACTATGGCTACACCTTC.

The genes are TRBV11-2 and TRBJ2-7; D remains ambiguous. The CDR3 covers 13 residues. V lost 1 base and J 7 bases, leaving 11 bases between the germline ends. CDR1 SGHAT and CDR2 FQNNGV come from the germline V gene. The DNA for the CDR3 is TGTGCCAGCAGCTTAGGGGCAGGCACGGAGCAGTACGTC. This codes for CASSLGAGTEQYV.

The chain links TRBV7-2 to TRBJ1-2; D not certain. The V and J ends lost 3 bases and 1 base respectively, with 12 bases between them. Germline loops: CDR1 SGHTA, CDR2 FQGNSA. The CDR3 totals 15 residues. The CDR3 sequence: CASSLGTIVNYGYTF. DNA of the CDR3: TGTGCCAGCAGCTTGGGCACTATCGTTAACTATGGCTACACCTTC.

DNA for the CDR3: TGCAGCGTCGCGGACGGATATGGCTACACCTTC. Its translation: CSVADGYGYTF. This chain connects TRBV29-1 to TRBJ1-2; D not certain. CDR3 length equals 11 residues. The ends were cut back, 6 bases at V and 5 bases at J, with 10 bases in the middle. Germline V lookup: CDR1 SQVTM, CDR2 ANQGSEA.

The J gene is TRBJ1-3, the V gene TRBV7-2; no definite D call. Germline values: CDR1 SGHTA, CDR2 FQGNSA. The CDR3 spans 17 residues. Trimming cost V 3 bases and J 0 bases, with 15 bases left between them. The CDR3 reads CASSFLSGGYSGNTIYF. CDR3 nucleotides: TGTGCCAGCAGCTTCCTATCAGGTGGTTACTCTGGAAACACCATATATTTT.

This clonotype was seen many times. V is TRBV7-9 and J is TRBJ2-3, with 9 bases lining up with TRBD1. Germline loops: CDR1 SEHNR, CDR2 FQNEAQ (reference sequence). The V gene end was trimmed by 5 bases and the J gene end by 5 bases; junction bases not matched to a gene: 8. The CDR3 length is 15 residues. The chain's CDR3 is CASSPGTGSRDTQYF. CDR3 nucleotide sequence: TGTGCCAGCAGCCCCGGGACAGGGTCGAGAGATACGCAGTATTTT.

This chain links TRBV20-1 with TRBJ2-1; 8 nucleotides align to TRBD2. Germline V lookup: CDR1 DFQATT, CDR2 SNEGSKA (reference sequence). The CDR3 is made up of 16 amino acids. V lost 0 bases to trimming and J lost 2 bases; unmatched junction nucleotides: 6. CDR3 amino acids: CSARDREGPTYNEQFF. DNA for the CDR3: TGCAGTGCTAGAGATCGGGAGGGCCCTACCTACAATGAGCAGTTCTTC.

In its sample, this clonotype was seen a few times. The chain joins TRBV12-3 or TRBV12-4 to TRBJ2-1, with D possibly matching TRBD2 (6 bases). The CDR3 covers 14 residues. V shed 3 bases and J shed 7 bases, with 13 bases lying between them. CDR3 protein: CASSFPGTANEQFF. In DNA form, the CDR3 reads TGTGCCAGCAGTTTCCCCGGGACTGCGAATGAGCAGTTCTTC.

Many counts were recorded for this clonotype. The chain carries TRBV5-1 and TRBJ1-1; 8 nucleotides match TRBD1. Germline CDR1 is SGHRS and CDR2 is YFSETQ. Trimming at V came to 4 bases and at J to 1 base, leaving 6 bases not matched to a gene. This CDR3 has 15 amino acids. CDR3 protein: CASSPRTGTNTEAFF. The CDR3 DNA is TGCGCCAGCAGCCCAAGGACAGGGACGAACACTGAAGCTTTCTTT.

This clonotype was observed many times. The chain recombines TRBV27 with TRBJ2-2; 8 nucleotides match TRBD1. The CDR3 has 15 residues. Germline V gene lookup returns CDR1 MNHEY and CDR2 SMNVEV (reference sequence). The junction had 3 bases not matched to a gene; V was cut back by 2 bases and J by 4 bases. The CDR3 protein is CASSLRTGTTGELFF. CDR3 DNA: TGTGCCAGCAGTTTACGGACAGGGACCACCGGGGAGCTGTTTTTT.

The chain is built from TRBV4-3 and TRBJ1-6; 11 nucleotides match TRBD1. CDR1 is LGHNA, CDR2 YSLEER, per germline. The CDR3 sequence is 15 residues long. With 3 bases clipped from V and 5 bases from J, the junction kept 0 bases outside the gene matches. CDR3 in amino acids: CASSQGQGDNSPLHF. In DNA form, the CDR3 reads TGCGCCAGCAGCCAGGGACAGGGGGATAATTCACCCCTCCACTTT.

The chain has TRBV20-1 and TRBJ2-2; D is undetermined. Looked up from germline, CDR1 is DFQATT and CDR2 is SNEGSKA (reference sequence). The CDR3 loop spans 12 amino acids. Deletions cut 0 bases from V and 3 bases from J, with 2 bases between. CDR3: CSAREDTGELFF. The CDR3 bases are TGCAGTGCTAGAGAGGACACCGGGGAGCTGTTTTTT.

There are a few counts of this clonotype. The V and J genes are TRBV5-1 and TRBJ1-5, with TRBD1 matching over 8 bases. The germline gives CDR1 SGHRS, CDR2 YFSETQ. J was trimmed by 3 bases and V by 4 bases; bases with no gene match: 6. The CDR3 spans 15 residues. This CDR3 is CASSTEDRVNQPQHF. CDR3 sequence (DNA): TGCGCCAGCAGCACCGAGGACAGGGTCAATCAGCCCCAGCATTTT.

The rearrangement joins TRBV7-2 to TRBJ2-2; no reliable D call. CDR3 length: 14 amino acids. Per germline, CDR1 SGHTA and CDR2 FQGNSA. With 6 bases removed from V and 1 base from J, the gap between germline ends came to 9 bases. In nucleotides, the CDR3 is TGTGCCAGCAGTCCTTCTATGAACACCGGGGAGCTGTTTTTT. Protein: CASSPSMNTGELFF.

This clonotype showed up many times. The chain carries TRBV5-1 and TRBJ2-1; no clear D. The CDR3 extends over 12 amino acids. Looked up from germline, CDR1 is SGHRS and CDR2 is YFSETQ. Between the trimmed V and J ends, which lost 7 bases and 0 bases, there was a span of 5 bases. CDR3 in amino acids: CASHVSYNEQFF. In DNA form, the CDR3 reads TGCGCCAGCCACGTCTCCTACAATGAGCAGTTCTTC.